A single sample gave rise to the 27 T cell receptor beta chains below, sequenced in a study of blood T cells in healthy people across ages. With a J-beta primer mix and a sample-barcoded 5' primer, a second PCR ran roughly 6 to 12 cycles. TCRdb ran MiXCR on the 5' RACE reads and lists one entry per CDR3 protein. The table lists under 2,000,000 distinct CDR3 sequences, around half of them singletons, with 2.1% in the top ten. The sample consisted of blood. These receptor sequences come from a woman in her forties in good health.

In the case of this clonotype: The germline gene is not matched at one end of the junction; a read error may be the cause. The rearrangement uses TRBV14 and TRBJ2-3; D gene unclear. CDR1 is SGHDN, CDR2 FVKESK, per germline. The CDR3 sequence is 14 residues long. Here the CDR3 DNA reads TGTGCCAGCAGCCAAGGGTTAAGGCAGGATATGCAGTATTTT. This codes for CASSQGLRQDMQYF.

This chain joins TRBV5-1 and TRBJ1-2; D is unresolved. This CDR3 contains 14 residues. Germline V gene sequence: CDR1 SGHRS, CDR2 YFSETQ. V was cut by 3 bases and J by 1 base, with 10 bases left in between. The CDR3 loop reads CASSSALLNYGYTF. For the CDR3, the DNA is TGCGCCAGCAGCTCCGCGCTTCTTAACTATGGCTACACCTTC. The full variable domain, rest sourced from reference TRBV5-1 and TRBJ1-2, is KAGVTQTPRYLIKTRGQQVTLSCSPISGHRSVSWYQQTPGQGLQFLFEYFSETQRNKGNFPGRFSGRQFSNSRSEMNVSTLELGDSALYLCASSSALLNYGYTFGSGTRLTVV.

In this sample, this clonotype turned up a few times. The chain carries TRBV12-5 and TRBJ2-5; TRBD1 aligns across 9 bases. Germline V gene sequence: CDR1 LGHNT, CDR2 FRNRAP. V lost 6 bases, J lost 5 bases, and 7 bases stayed unmatched. The CDR3 spans 14 residues. Here the CDR3 DNA reads TGTGCTAGTGGCCCCGGGACAGGGTGGGAGACCCAGTACTTC. The encoded protein is CASGPGTGWETQYF.

This clonotype was picked up a small number of times. Here the CDR3 DNA reads TGTGCCAGCAGTAAAAACGGACAGGGCCATGGCTACACCTTC. This translates into CASSKNGQGHGYTF. The chain has TRBV27 and TRBJ1-2, with TRBD1 matching over 8 bases. J lost 6 bases, V lost 5 bases, and 8 bases had no gene match. Germline CDR1 MNHEY, CDR2 SMNVEV (reference sequence). This CDR3 contains 14 residues.

This clonotype was detected a few times. This chain links TRBV7-3 with TRBJ2-5, with D possibly being TRBD2 (5 bases). Germline CDR1 SGHTA, CDR2 FQGTGA. The CDR3 has 14 residues. Trimming took 5 bases from V and 5 from J, leaving 15 bases between them. CDR3 sequence reads: CASSLGVLGETQYF. In nucleotides, the CDR3 is TGTGCCAGCAGCCTCGGGGTCCTCGGTGAGACCCAGTACTTC.

V and J are TRBV13 and TRBJ2-5; the D gene is possibly TRBD1 (6 bases). V shed 5 bases and J shed 7 bases, with 17 bases lying between them. Germline lookup yields CDR1 PRHDT and CDR2 FYEKMQ (reference sequence). This CDR3 is 14 amino acids long. As DNA, the CDR3 is TGTGCCAGCAGCCGTGGGACATTCCGGGGGACCCAGTACTTC. Protein product: CASSRGTFRGTQYF.

This clonotype has a single count. The chain employs TRBV6-5 and TRBJ1-5; perhaps TRBD1 as D (6 bases). The CDR3 is 14 residues long. In germline, CDR1 is MNHEY, CDR2 SVGAGI. Deletions cut 6 bases from V and 5 bases from J, with 14 bases between. CDR3 loop: CASRQRGGDQPQHF. Here the CDR3 DNA reads TGTGCCAGCAGACAACGGGGGGGCGATCAGCCCCAGCATTTT.

This rearrangement joins TRBV18 to TRBJ2-1; D unclear. This CDR3 spans 17 amino acids. Trimming took 3 bases from V and 1 from J, leaving 16 bases between them. CDR1 is KGHSH, CDR2 LQKENI, per germline. The CDR3 nucleotides read TGTGCCAGCTCACCCCTACCCGACGTTCTGTCCTACAATGAGCAGTTCTTC. It yields the protein CASSPLPDVLSYNEQFF.

This clonotype was found a few times. The V and J genes are TRBV12-3 or TRBV12-4 and TRBJ2-1; D ambiguous. Between the trimmed V and J ends, which lost 6 bases and 8 bases, there was a span of 20 bases. CDR3 length: 15 amino acids. The CDR3 nucleotides read TGTGCCAGCAGACCCCAGACGTACGGCCGCCATGAGCAGTTCTTC. It yields the protein CASRPQTYGRHEQFF.

CDR3 coding DNA: TGTGCCAGCAAAGGAACCGGGACAGGGGGCTCCTACGAGCAGTACTTC. Amino acid sequence: CASKGTGTGGSYEQYF. The gene calls are TRBV6-5 and TRBJ2-7, with 11 nucleotides matching TRBD1. The CDR3 contains 16 residues. The trim removed 7 bases at V and 0 bases at J, leaving 8 bases unmatched. CDR1 MNHEY and CDR2 SVGAGI come from the germline V gene.

The rearrangement uses TRBV28 and TRBJ2-5; a possible D gene is TRBD2 (5 bases). The CDR3 spans 16 residues. Per the germline V gene, CDR1 is MDHEN and CDR2 is SYDVKM. The V end lost 4 bases, the J end lost 11 bases, and 26 bases lay between the germline ends. CDR3 sequence reads: CASSSLTYADLGEQYF. DNA for the CDR3: TGTGCCAGCAGTTCCCTCACGTACGCTGATTTGGGAGAGCAGTACTTC. Filled out from reference TRBV28 and TRBJ2-5, the complete variable domain reads DVKVTQSSRYLVKRTGEKVFLECVQDMDHENMFWYRQDPGLGLRLIYFSYDVKMKEKGDIPEGYSVSREKKERFSLILESASTNQTSMYLCASSSLTYADLGEQYFGPGTRLLVL.

The gene calls are TRBV27 and TRBJ2-4, with D possibly TRBD1 on 6 matching bases. Germline CDR1 and CDR2: MNHEY and SMNVEV (reference sequence). This CDR3 comprises 14 residues. Trimming cost V 4 bases and J 6 bases, with 13 bases left between them. The CDR3 nucleotides are TGTGCCAGCAGTTCGTACAGGGCTCCAAACATTCAGTACTTC. Translated: CASSSYRAPNIQYF.

V is TRBV6-5 and J is TRBJ2-3; tentatively, D is TRBD1 (5 bases). The CDR3 extends over 20 amino acids. Germline CDR1 MNHEY, CDR2 SVGAGI. V lost 0 bases, J lost 1 base, and 23 bases lay in between. The CDR3 bases are TGTGCCAGCAGTTACTCCCCCCCGGTTGGGTTAGGGGTCCGCACAGATACGCAGTATTTT. Its protein is CASSYSPPVGLGVRTDTQYF.

This clonotype was counted many times. V usage is TRBV12-3 or TRBV12-4 and J usage is TRBJ2-3, with TRBD2 as a possible D gene (7 bases). The CDR3 is made up of 14 amino acids. Trimming stripped 7 bases from V and 3 bases from J, with 14 bases between. The CDR3 DNA sequence: TGTGCCAGCACCTTCGGGGGGCTTACAGATACGCAGTATTTT. It translates to CASTFGGLTDTQYF.

The chain couples TRBV29-1 to TRBJ1-2, with D unclear. Germline assignment: CDR1 SQVTM and CDR2 ANQGSEA. The length of the CDR3 is 11 residues. V was pared by 3 bases and J by 6 bases, with 8 bases between. The CDR3 loop is CSVERTDGYTF. For the CDR3, the DNA is TGCAGCGTTGAGCGGACGGATGGCTACACCTTC.

As to this clonotype: Since a much larger clone is just one base distant, this may be a read error. V gene TRBV20-1 combines with J gene TRBJ2-5, with 13 bases matching TRBD2. The J call could be wrong; TRBJ2-7 is a better fit for the DNA end. Germline V gene lookup returns CDR1 DFQATT and CDR2 SNEGSKA (reference sequence). CDR3 size: 14 residues. The CDR3 reads CSAKGLAGIYEQYF. CDR3 nucleotides: TGCAGTGCGAAGGGACTAGCGGGGATATACGAGCAGTACTTC.

This clonotype came up a few times. V gene TRBV4-3 combines with J gene TRBJ1-1, with D maybe TRBD1 (6 bases). Germline CDR1 is LGHNA and CDR2 is YSLEER. The CDR3 has 14 amino acids. V dropped 1 base and J dropped 11 bases, with 17 bases sitting between them. As DNA, the CDR3 is TGCGCCAGCAGCCAAGCTAACAGGGTCCAGGAGGCTTTCTTT. Its translation: CASSQANRVQEAFF.

This clonotype was seen a single time. The V and J genes are TRBV18 and TRBJ2-1; 10 nucleotides agree with TRBD2. J was trimmed by 4 bases and V by 3 bases; bases with no gene match: 12. From germline, CDR1 is KGHSH and CDR2 LQKENI. The CDR3 is made up of 18 amino acids. CDR3 region: CASSPPEIAGGVYNEQFF. The DNA for the CDR3 is TGTGCCAGCTCACCTCCCGAGATAGCGGGGGGAGTGTACAATGAGCAGTTCTTC. The whole variable domain, filled in from reference TRBV18 and TRBJ2-1, reads NAGVMQNPRHLVRRRGQEARLRCSPMKGHSHVYWYRQLPEEGLKFMVYLQKENIIDESGMPKERFSAEFPKEGPSILRIQQVVRGDSAAYFCASSPPEIAGGVYNEQFFGPGTRLTVL.

About this clonotype: Germline and junction disagree at one end, which may indicate a read error. V gene TRBV12-3 or TRBV12-4 combines with J gene TRBJ1-1; D is undetermined. The CDR3 covers 15 residues. In DNA, the CDR3 is TGTGCCAGCAGTTTGAGCCAGTTTAAGAACACTGAACCTTTCTTT. This sequence encodes CASSLSQFKNTEPFF.

Concerning this clonotype: A much larger clonotype is one base distant, so this may be a read error. CDR3 region: CASKSQETQYF. For the CDR3, the DNA is TGTGCCAGCAAGTCCCAAGAGACCCAGTACTTC. This chain uses TRBV6-2 or TRBV6-3 with TRBJ2-5; D gene uncertain. CDR1 and CDR2 from the germline V gene are MNHEY and SVGEGT. The V end was cut by 7 bases, the J end by 1 base, with 4 bases between. CDR3 length equals 11 residues.

This clonotype was observed a handful of times. This chain connects TRBV28 to TRBJ2-3, with no clear D. Germline V lookup: CDR1 MDHEN, CDR2 SYDVKM. Trimming shortened V by 6 bases and J by 11 bases, and 21 bases separated the two germline ends. The CDR3 runs 14 residues. CDR3 in DNA: TGTGCCAGCAGATCCACCCAGACTGTCGATGGGCAGTATTTT. Its translation: CASRSTQTVDGQYF.

The gene calls are TRBV12-3 or TRBV12-4 and TRBJ1-2; D is perhaps TRBD1 (5 bases). CDR3 length: 13 residues. Trimming removed 6 bases from V and 8 bases from J, with 16 bases in between. The DNA for the CDR3 is TGTGCCAGCAGGGTCGTGGGGGAGCGAGGCTACACCTTC. Protein: CASRVVGERGYTF.

The gene calls are TRBV12-3 or TRBV12-4 and TRBJ1-5; 7 positions agree with TRBD1. The CDR3 runs 15 residues. V lost 6 bases to trimming and J lost 5 bases; unmatched junction nucleotides: 10. CDR3 amino acids: CASRHDRETYQPQHF. CDR3 sequence (DNA): TGTGCCAGCAGGCATGACAGGGAAACGTATCAGCCCCAGCATTTT.

The chain couples TRBV15 to TRBJ2-7; 8 bases are a match to TRBD2. Losses at the gene ends were 0 bases for V and 3 bases for J; bases not matched to a gene: 4. Germline lookup yields CDR1 LNHNV and CDR2 YYDKDF (reference sequence). The CDR3 consists of 15 residues. CDR3 nucleotide sequence: TGTGCCACCAGCAGAGATTGGCGGGGGGACTACGAGCAGTACTTC. Its translation is CATSRDWRGDYEQYF.

The rearrangement joins TRBV28 to TRBJ2-7; D assignment may be TRBD1 or TRBD2 (5 bases each). V dropped 5 bases and J dropped 0 bases, with 20 bases sitting between them. CDR1 is MDHEN, CDR2 SYDVKM, per germline. This CDR3 region has 17 residues. For the CDR3, the DNA is TGTGCCAGCAGTGCGCCCCCCCGGGACGTGGGCTCCTACGAGCAGTACTTC. It yields the protein CASSAPPRDVGSYEQYF.

This clonotype was seen more than once but under ten times. This chain connects TRBV6-5 to TRBJ1-2; possible D gene TRBD1, 5 bases. V shed 6 bases and J shed 5 bases, with 16 bases lying between them. The CDR3 runs 14 residues. Germline CDR1 is MNHEY and CDR2 is SVGAGI. CDR3 sequence reads: CASSSQGKFYGYTF. The CDR3 nucleotides are TGTGCCAGCAGCTCCCAGGGCAAGTTTTATGGCTACACCTTC.

The J gene is TRBJ2-6, the V gene TRBV11-2; D perhaps matches TRBD2 (6 bases). The CDR3 loop spans 17 amino acids. Looked up from germline, CDR1 is SGHAT and CDR2 is FQNNGV. The ends were cut back, 1 base at V and 0 bases at J, with 10 bases in the middle. CDR3 sequence: CASSLGRGYSGANVLTF. The CDR3, as DNA: TGTGCCAGCAGCTTAGGGCGGGGCTACTCTGGGGCCAACGTCCTGACTTTC.